These 5 T cell receptor beta chains were all obtained from the same sample, sequenced in a study of OX40 agonist ivuxolimab in advanced cancers. Produced via immunoSEQ multiplex PCR; TCRdb's table is partial and in-frame only. The repertoire has approximately 94,000 clones, around 91% of them found once; the top ten carry about 0.89%. This specimen was CD4+ or CD8+ T cells sorted from blood, taken in a trial of the OX40 agonist ivuxolimab. The receptors come from an adult with an advanced solid tumor such as melanoma, head and neck, liver or kidney cancer.

This clone showed up just once. The CDR3 DNA reads TGCGCCAGCAGCGTCGGGGGGGACTTCACAGATACGCAGTATTTT. This encodes CASSVGGDFTDTQYF. The chain couples TRBV5-1 to TRBJ2-3; 8 nucleotides match TRBD2. This CDR3 has 15 residues. The J segment lost 2 bases and the V segment lost 4 bases, leaving 6 bases of the junction unmatched. Per germline, CDR1 SGHRS and CDR2 YFSETQ.

This sequence joins TRBV27 and TRBJ2-7, with D possibly called TRBD1 or TRBD2 (5 bases each). The CDR3 covers 13 residues. Trimming took off 4 bases at V and 2 bases at J, with 9 bases between the two ends. Germline V gene lookup returns CDR1 MNHEY and CDR2 SMNVEV (reference sequence). CDR3 in DNA: TGTGCCAGCAGTTGGGACCCCACCTACGAGCAGTACTTC. Encoded protein: CASSWDPTYEQYF.

The chain has TRBV28 and TRBJ1-2; a possible D gene is TRBD1 (5 bases). The CDR3 contains 15 residues. The V end was cut by 3 bases, the J end by 0 bases, with 11 bases between. The germline V gene has CDR1 MDHEN and CDR2 SYDVKM. CDR3 loop: CASSLEGISNYGYTF. The CDR3 nucleotides read TGTGCCAGCAGTTTGGAGGGGATCTCTAACTATGGCTACACCTTC.

The chain links TRBV29-1 to TRBJ1-1, with D possibly matching TRBD1 (6 bases). The V gene's germline CDR1 is SQVTM and CDR2 ANQGSEA. The CDR3 extends over 15 amino acids. V was clipped by 6 bases and J by 3 bases, with 20 bases between them. The CDR3 DNA follows: TGCAGCGTAGAAAGATTCCGGGGGCACCACACTGAAGCTTTCTTT. Its protein product is CSVERFRGHHTEAFF.

This chain uses TRBV4-2 with TRBJ2-7, with 8 bases aligning to TRBD2. Trimming removed 0 bases from V and 3 bases from J; junction bases left unmatched: 7. The CDR3 has 16 residues. Germline V gene data show CDR1 as LGHNA and CDR2 as YNFKEQ. This CDR3 reads CASSQDDREGFYEQYF. The CDR3 coding sequence is TGTGCCAGCAGCCAAGATGACCGGGAGGGGTTCTACGAGCAGTACTTC.